This T cell receptor beta chain emerged from a study of cytomegalovirus exposure and HLA in healthy donors. On the study more broadly: A previous analysis identified approximately 120 million unique TCR beta sequences derived from roughly 190 million T cells. Study findings and constraints: Presence/absence analyses treated sequencing depth as roughly uniform across donors.

About this clone: Its target is unknown.

CDR1 and CDR2 from the germline V gene are SGHRS and YFSETQ. The V end lost 4 bases, the J end lost 5 bases, and 23 bases lay between the germline ends. The CDR3 runs to 17 residues. PCR was performed using 60 Vbeta and 13 Jbeta primers. The protocol was immunoSEQ multiplex PCR, while the TCRdb copy is restricted to in-frame clones and leaves out a portion. Here the sample spans 70,000 to 95,000 clones, 65% to 85% being singletons. What was sequenced was PBMCs. The source of this sequence is a man younger than 35 in good health and CMV-seronegative. The genes are TRBV5-1 and TRBJ2-3, with a tentative D call TRBD1 (6 bases). For the CDR3, the DNA is TGCGCCAGCAGCAGGACAGTTAGTACAGCCCTCGAAGATACGCAGTATTTT. It codes for CASSRTVSTALEDTQYF.